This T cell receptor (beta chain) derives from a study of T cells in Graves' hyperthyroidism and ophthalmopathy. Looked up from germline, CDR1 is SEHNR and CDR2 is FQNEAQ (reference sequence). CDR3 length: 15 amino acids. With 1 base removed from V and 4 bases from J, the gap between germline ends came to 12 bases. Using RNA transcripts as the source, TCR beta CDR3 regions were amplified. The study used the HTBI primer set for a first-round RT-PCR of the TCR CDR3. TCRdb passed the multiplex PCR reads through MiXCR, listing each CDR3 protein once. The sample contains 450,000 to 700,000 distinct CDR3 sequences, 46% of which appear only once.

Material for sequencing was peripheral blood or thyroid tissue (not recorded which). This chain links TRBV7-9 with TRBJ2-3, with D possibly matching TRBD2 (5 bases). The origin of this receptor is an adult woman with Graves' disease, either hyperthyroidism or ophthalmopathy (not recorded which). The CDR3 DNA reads TGTGCCAGCAGCTTAGATACTAGAAAGTCAGATACGCAGTATTTT. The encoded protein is CASSLDTRKSDTQYF.